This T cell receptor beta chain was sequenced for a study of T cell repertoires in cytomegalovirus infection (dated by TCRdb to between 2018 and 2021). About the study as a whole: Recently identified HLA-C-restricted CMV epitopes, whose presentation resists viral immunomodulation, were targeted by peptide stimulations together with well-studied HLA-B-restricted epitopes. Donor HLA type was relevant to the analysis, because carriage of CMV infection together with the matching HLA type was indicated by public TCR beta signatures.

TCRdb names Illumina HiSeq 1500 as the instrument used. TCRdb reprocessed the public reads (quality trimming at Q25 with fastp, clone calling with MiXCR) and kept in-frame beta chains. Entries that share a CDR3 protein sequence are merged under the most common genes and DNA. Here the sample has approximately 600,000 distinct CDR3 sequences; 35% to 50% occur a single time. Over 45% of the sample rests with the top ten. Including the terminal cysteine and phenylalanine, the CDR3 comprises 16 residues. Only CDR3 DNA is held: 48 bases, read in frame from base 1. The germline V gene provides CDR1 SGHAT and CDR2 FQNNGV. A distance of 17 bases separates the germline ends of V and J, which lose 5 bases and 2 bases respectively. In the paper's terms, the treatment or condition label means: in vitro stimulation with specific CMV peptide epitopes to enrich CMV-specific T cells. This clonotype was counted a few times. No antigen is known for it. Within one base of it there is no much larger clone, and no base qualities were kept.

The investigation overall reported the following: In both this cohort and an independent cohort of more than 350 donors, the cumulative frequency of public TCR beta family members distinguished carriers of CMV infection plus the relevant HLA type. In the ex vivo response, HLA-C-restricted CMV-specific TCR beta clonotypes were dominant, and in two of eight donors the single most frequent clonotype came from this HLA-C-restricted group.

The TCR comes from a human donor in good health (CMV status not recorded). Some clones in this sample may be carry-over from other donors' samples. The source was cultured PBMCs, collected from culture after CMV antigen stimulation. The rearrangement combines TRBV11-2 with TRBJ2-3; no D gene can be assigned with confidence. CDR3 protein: CASSRRGRLVTDTQYF. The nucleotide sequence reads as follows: TGTGCCAGCAGCAGGAGAGGTCGGCTAGTCACAGATACGCAGTATTTT. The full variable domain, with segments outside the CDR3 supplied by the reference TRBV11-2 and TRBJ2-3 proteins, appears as EAGVAQSPRYKIIEKRQSVAFWCNPISGHATLYWYQQILGQGPKLLIQFQNNGVVDDSQLPKDRFSAERLKGVDSTLKIQPAKLEDSAVYLCASSRRGRLVTDTQYFGPGTRLTVL.